This entry describes one T cell receptor beta chain. TCRdb keeps only in-frame clones here, not all; method: immunoSEQ multiplex PCR. The table shows hundreds of thousands of clones, with roughly 85% occurring only once. This record belongs to a study of blood T cell repertoires in COVID-19. For the study at large: The cDNA or gDNA used as material had been derived from T cells, B-cell-depleted T cells, or PBMCs.

The clonotype originates from a man in his forties who had been exposed to COVID-19. The source material was PBMCs or T cells enriched from blood (not recorded which).

The CDR3 DNA reads as TGCGCCAGCAGCTTGGACGGACAGCCCGAGGATGGCTACACCTTC. This codes for CASSLDGQPEDGYTF. J is TRBJ1-2 and V is TRBV5-1, with TRBD1 as a possible D gene (6 bases). This CDR3 spans 15 amino acids. The germline V and J ends were trimmed by 0 bases and 6 bases, with 15 bases remaining between them. Looked up from germline, CDR1 is SGHRS and CDR2 is YFSETQ.